These 10 T cell receptor beta chains came from one sample sequenced in a study of blood T cell repertoires in COVID-19. The repertoire was sequenced with immunoSEQ multiplex PCR; TCRdb's copy has only in-frame clones and lacks some. The sample shows 200,000 to 250,000 clones, roughly 85% of them seen only once. Sequenced: peripheral blood. These receptors were taken from a man aged 35 to 55 with acute or convalescent COVID-19.

On this clone itself: An end of the junction differs from the germline gene, which may be a read error. The chain joins TRBV25-1 to TRBJ1-2, with D hard to call. This CDR3 has 8 amino acids. Germline V gene sequence: CDR1 MGHDK, CDR2 SYGVNS. The chain's CDR3 is CASSASTF. CDR3 nucleotide sequence: TGTGCCAGCAGTGCCTCCACTTTC.

This sequence joins TRBV21-1 and TRBJ2-5; the table's TRBD1 call for D was not verified on the DNA. TRBV21-1 is noted as a pseudogene. The CDR3 covers 21 residues. The CDR3 sequence is CASSKADGRGGTGRIKETQYF. The CDR3 DNA reads TGTGCCAGCAGCAAAGCGGATGGGAGAGGTGGGACAGGGAGAATCAAGGAGACCCAGTACTTC.

Here the CDR3 reads CASSLPGQGSKGYTF. CDR3 bases: TGCGCCAGCAGCTTACCGGGACAGGGGAGCAAGGGCTACACCTTC. This chain links TRBV5-1 with TRBJ1-2; 10 bases are shared with TRBD1. The V segment lost 2 bases and the J segment 8 bases; nucleotides outside the gene matches: 9. The CDR3 runs 15 residues. CDR1 and CDR2 (germline): SGHRS, YFSETQ.

The rearrangement joins TRBV7-9 to TRBJ2-2, with D possibly matching TRBD2 (5 bases). This CDR3 is built from 16 residues. Germline-derived CDR1 and CDR2 are SEHNR and FQNEAQ (reference sequence). Trimming pared 2 bases from V and 1 base from J, leaving 11 bases between. CDR3 amino acids: CASSLLASGNTGELFF. CDR3 coding DNA: TGTGCCAGCAGCTTATTAGCAAGCGGGAACACCGGGGAGCTGTTTTTT.

V is TRBV9 and J is TRBJ2-3, with 8 bases matching TRBD2. Trimming removed 4 bases from V and 1 base from J; junction bases left unmatched: 2. Germline CDR1 is SGDLS and CDR2 is YYNGEE. This CDR3 is built from 14 residues. The CDR3 DNA sequence: TGTGCCAGCAGCCGGGGGGGCGGCACAGATACGCAGTATTTT. It yields the protein CASSRGGGTDTQYF.

This clone was recorded at least ten times. The rearrangement joins TRBV11-1 to TRBJ1-1; TRBD1 is a possible D gene (6 bases). From germline, CDR1 is SGHAT and CDR2 FQDESV (reference sequence). The CDR3 runs to 16 residues. Trimming shortened V by 0 bases and J by 4 bases, and 15 bases separated the two germline ends. CDR3 protein: CASSLARTARSTEAFF. The CDR3, as DNA: TGTGCCAGCAGCTTAGCGCGGACAGCGAGAAGCACTGAAGCTTTCTTT.

This clone was observed a single time. The genes are TRBV11-3 and TRBJ2-1; TRBD2 matches 7 bases. The length of the CDR3 is 15 residues. With V trimmed by 5 bases and J by 4 bases, 8 bases remained unmatched. From germline, CDR1 is SGHNT and CDR2 YENEEA. The CDR3 region has the DNA TGTGCCAGCAGCCTTCGGGGGGTTACTTACAATGAGCAGTTCTTC. Translation gives CASSLRGVTYNEQFF.

The chain has TRBV6-5 and TRBJ1-1; D remains unclear. Germline CDR1 MNHEY, CDR2 SVGAGI. This CDR3 contains 13 residues. Trimming removed 5 bases at V and 7 bases at J, with 14 bases between. The CDR3: CASSPPARNEAFF. The CDR3 DNA follows: TGTGCCAGCAGTCCCCCGGCCAGGAATGAAGCTTTCTTT.

The V gene is TRBV11-3, the J gene TRBJ2-1; 11 bases map to TRBD2. Looked up from germline, CDR1 is SGHNT and CDR2 is YENEEA. The CDR3 consists of 15 residues. The V and J ends lost 4 bases and 4 bases, in that order; junction bases with no gene match: 3. CDR3 region: CASSSGTSGYNEQFF. CDR3 in DNA: TGTGCCAGCAGCTCCGGGACTAGCGGTTACAATGAGCAGTTCTTC.

CDR3 in DNA: TGTGCCAGTAGTAGGGACACGACGAGTAGTTACTACGAGCAGTACTTC. It encodes CASSRDTTSSYYEQYF. V and J are TRBV19 and TRBJ2-7, with D tentatively TRBD1 (6 bases). V lost 4 bases, J lost 3 bases, and 19 bases lay in between. The germline V gene has CDR1 LNHDA and CDR2 SQIVND (reference sequence). The CDR3 length is 16 residues. The complete variable domain, with remaining parts taken from reference TRBV19 and TRBJ2-7, reads DGGITQSPKYLFRKEGQNVTLSCEQNLNHDAMYWYRQDPGQGLRLIYYSQIVNDFQKGDIAEGYSVSREKKESFPLTVTSAQKNPTAFYLCASSRDTTSSYYEQYFGPGTRLTVT.